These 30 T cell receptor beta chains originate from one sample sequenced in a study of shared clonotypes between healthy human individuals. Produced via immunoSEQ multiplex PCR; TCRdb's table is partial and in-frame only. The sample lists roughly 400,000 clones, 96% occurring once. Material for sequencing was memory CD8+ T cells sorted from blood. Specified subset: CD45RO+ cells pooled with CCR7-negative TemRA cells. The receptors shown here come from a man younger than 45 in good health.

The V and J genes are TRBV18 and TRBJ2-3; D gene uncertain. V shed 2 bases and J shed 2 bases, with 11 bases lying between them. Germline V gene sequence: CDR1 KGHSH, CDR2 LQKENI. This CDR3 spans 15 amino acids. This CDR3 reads CASSPFRNPTDTQYF. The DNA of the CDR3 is TGTGCCAGCTCACCATTTCGAAACCCCACAGATACGCAGTATTTT.

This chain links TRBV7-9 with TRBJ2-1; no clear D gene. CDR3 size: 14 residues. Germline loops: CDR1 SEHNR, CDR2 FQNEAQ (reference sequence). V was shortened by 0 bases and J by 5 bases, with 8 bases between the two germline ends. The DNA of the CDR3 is TGTGCCAGCAGCTTAGCGGGATTTAACAATGAGCAGTTCTTC. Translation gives CASSLAGFNNEQFF.

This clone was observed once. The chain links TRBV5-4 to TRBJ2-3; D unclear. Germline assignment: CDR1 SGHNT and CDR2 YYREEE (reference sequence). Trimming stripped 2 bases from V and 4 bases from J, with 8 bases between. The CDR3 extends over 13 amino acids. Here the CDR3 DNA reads TGTGCCAGCAGCTTCGAGGTCCCAGATACGCAGTATTTT. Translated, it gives CASSFEVPDTQYF.

The CDR3 protein is CASSTSWGGAGSYEQYF. CDR3 bases: TGTGCCAGCAGTACGAGCTGGGGTGGGGCAGGAAGTTACGAGCAGTACTTC. The chain recombines TRBV28 with TRBJ2-7; maybe TRBD1 (5 bases). The V gene's germline CDR1 is MDHEN and CDR2 SYDVKM. The CDR3 runs to 17 residues. V lost 5 bases, J lost 4 bases, and 24 bases lay in between.

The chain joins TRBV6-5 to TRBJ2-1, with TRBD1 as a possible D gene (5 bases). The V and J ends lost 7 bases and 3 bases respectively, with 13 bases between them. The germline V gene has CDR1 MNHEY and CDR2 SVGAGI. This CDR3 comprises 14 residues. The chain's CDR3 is CASTLGQGYNEQFF. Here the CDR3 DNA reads TGTGCCAGCACTTTGGGGCAGGGCTACAATGAGCAGTTCTTC.

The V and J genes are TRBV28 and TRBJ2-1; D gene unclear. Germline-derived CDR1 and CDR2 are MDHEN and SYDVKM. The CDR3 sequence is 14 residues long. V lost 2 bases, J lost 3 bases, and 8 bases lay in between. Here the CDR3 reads CASSLEAFYNEQFF. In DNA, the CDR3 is TGTGCCAGCAGTTTAGAGGCCTTCTACAATGAGCAGTTCTTC.

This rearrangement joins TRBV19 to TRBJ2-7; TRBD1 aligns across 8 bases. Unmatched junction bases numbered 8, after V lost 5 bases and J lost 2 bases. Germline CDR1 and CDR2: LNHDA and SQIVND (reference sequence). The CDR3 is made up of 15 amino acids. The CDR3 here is CASSPDRGWAYEQYF. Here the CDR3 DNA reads TGTGCCAGTAGTCCCGACAGGGGATGGGCCTACGAGCAGTACTTC.

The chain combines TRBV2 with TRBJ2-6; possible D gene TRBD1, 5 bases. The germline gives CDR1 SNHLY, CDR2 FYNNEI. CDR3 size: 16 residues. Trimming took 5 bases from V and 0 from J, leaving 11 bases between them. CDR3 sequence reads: CASSKGRYSGANVLTF. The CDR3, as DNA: TGTGCCAGCAGTAAGGGGCGATACTCTGGGGCCAACGTCCTGACTTTC.

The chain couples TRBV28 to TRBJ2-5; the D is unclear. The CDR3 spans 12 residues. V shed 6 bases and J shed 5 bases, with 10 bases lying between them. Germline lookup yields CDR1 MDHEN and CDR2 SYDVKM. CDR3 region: CASSSPLETQYF. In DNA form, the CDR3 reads TGTGCCAGCAGCTCCCCTCTGGAGACCCAGTACTTC.

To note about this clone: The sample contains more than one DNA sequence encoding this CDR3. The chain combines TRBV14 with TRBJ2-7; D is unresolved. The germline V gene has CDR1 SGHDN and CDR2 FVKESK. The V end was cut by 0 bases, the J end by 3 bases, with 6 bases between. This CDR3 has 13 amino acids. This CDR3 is CASSQDRFYEQYF. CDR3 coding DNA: TGTGCCAGCAGCCAAGACAGGTTCTACGAGCAGTACTTC.

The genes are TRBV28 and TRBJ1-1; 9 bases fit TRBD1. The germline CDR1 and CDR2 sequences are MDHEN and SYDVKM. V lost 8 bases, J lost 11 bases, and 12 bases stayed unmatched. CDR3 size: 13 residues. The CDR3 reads CASLPGQGLGAFF. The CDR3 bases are TGTGCCAGCTTACCCGGACAGGGGCTTGGGGCTTTCTTT.

CDR3 in amino acids: CASSLAPGQGVEQYF. The CDR3 nucleotides are TGCGCCAGCAGCTTGGCCCCGGGACAGGGAGTCGAGCAGTACTTC. The V call is TRBV5-1, the J call TRBJ2-7, with TRBD1 matching 9 bases. This CDR3 has 15 amino acids. Germline V gives CDR1 SGHRS, CDR2 YFSETQ. After removal of 0 bases from V and 6 bases from J, the junction contained 7 bases not matched to a gene.

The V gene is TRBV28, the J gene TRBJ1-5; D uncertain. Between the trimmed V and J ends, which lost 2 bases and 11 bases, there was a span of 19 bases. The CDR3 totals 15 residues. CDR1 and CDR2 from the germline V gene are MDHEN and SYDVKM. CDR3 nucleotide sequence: TGTGCCAGCAGTTTAGGGGTGGCCCCACGAAGGTCCCAGCATTTT. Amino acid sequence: CASSLGVAPRRSQHF.

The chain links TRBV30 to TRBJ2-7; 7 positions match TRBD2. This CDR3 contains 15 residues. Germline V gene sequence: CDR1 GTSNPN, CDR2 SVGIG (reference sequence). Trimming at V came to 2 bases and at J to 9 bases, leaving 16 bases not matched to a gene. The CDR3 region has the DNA TGTGCCTGGAGTCCGAAACTAGGGAGGGCCTTCGGGCAGTACTTC. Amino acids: CAWSPKLGRAFGQYF. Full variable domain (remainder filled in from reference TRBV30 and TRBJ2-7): SQTIHQWPATLVQPVGSPLSLECTVEGTSNPNLYWYRQAAGRGLQLLFYSVGIGQISSEVPQNLSASRPQDRQFILSSKKLLLSDSGFYLCAWSPKLGRAFGQYFGPGTRLTVT.

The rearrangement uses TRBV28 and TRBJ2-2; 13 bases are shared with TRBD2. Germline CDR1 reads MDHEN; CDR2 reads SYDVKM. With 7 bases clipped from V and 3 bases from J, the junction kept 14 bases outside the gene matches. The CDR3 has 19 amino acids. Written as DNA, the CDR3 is TGTGCCAGCACGCGGGTAAAGACTAGCGGGAGGATCGACACCGGGGAGCTGTTTTTT. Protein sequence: CASTRVKTSGRIDTGELFF.

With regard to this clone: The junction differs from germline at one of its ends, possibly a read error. CDR3 coding DNA: TGTGCTAGCAGCTTAGTGGGACTAGGGGAGCAGTTCTTC. This gives the protein CASSLVGLGEQFF. The V and J genes are TRBV7-7 and TRBJ2-1; 8 nucleotides agree with TRBD2. The CDR3 is made up of 13 amino acids. CDR1 is SSHAT, CDR2 FNYEAQ, per germline (reference sequence).

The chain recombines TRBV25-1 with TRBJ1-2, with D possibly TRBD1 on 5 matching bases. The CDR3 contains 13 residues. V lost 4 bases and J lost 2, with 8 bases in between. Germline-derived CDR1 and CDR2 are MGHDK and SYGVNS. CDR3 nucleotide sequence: TGTGCCAGCAGTGGACGGGGGAACTATGGCTACACCTTC. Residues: CASSGRGNYGYTF.

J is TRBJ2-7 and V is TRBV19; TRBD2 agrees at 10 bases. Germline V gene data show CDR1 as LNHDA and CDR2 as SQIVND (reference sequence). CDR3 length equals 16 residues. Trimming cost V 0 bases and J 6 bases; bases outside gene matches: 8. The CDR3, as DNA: TGTGCCAGTAGTATAGATCGCGGGCTAGCGGGAGCCGAGCAGTACTTC. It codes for CASSIDRGLAGAEQYF.

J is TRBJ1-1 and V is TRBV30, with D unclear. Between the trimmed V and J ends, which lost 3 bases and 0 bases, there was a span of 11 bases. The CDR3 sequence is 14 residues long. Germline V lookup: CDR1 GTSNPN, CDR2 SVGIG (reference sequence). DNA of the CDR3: TGTGCCTGGAGGCCCCCAGGCATGAACACTGAAGCTTTCTTT. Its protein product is CAWRPPGMNTEAFF.

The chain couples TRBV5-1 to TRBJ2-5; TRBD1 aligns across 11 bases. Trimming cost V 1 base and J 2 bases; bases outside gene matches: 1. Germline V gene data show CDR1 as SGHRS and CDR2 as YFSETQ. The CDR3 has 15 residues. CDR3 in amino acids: CASSLWDRGQETQYF. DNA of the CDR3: TGCGCCAGCAGCTTGTGGGACAGGGGGCAAGAGACCCAGTACTTC.

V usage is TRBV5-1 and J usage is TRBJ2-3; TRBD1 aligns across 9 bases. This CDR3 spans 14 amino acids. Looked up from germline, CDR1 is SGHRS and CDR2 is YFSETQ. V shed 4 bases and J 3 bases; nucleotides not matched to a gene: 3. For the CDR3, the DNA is TGCGCCAGCAGCATCGGACAGGGGACAGATACGCAGTATTTT. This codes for CASSIGQGTDTQYF.

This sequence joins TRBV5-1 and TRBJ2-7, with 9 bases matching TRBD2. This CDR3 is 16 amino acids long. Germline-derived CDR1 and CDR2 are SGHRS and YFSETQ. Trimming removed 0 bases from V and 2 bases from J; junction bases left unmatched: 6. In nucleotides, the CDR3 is TGCGCCAGCAGCTTGGCAGCTAGCGGGGAAACCTACGAGCAGTACTTC. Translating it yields CASSLAASGETYEQYF.

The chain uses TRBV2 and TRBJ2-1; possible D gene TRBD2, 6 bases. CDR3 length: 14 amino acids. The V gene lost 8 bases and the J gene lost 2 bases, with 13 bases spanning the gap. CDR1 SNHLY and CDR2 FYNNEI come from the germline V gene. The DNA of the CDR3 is TGTGCCAGCTCCCGGGAGCCTACCTACAATGAGCAGTTCTTC. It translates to CASSREPTYNEQFF.

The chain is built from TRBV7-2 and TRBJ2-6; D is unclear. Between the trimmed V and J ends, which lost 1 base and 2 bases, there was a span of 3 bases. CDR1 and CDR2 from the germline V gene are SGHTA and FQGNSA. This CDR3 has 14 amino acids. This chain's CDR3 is CASSLVPGANVLTF. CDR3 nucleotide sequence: TGTGCCAGCAGCTTAGTACCTGGGGCCAACGTCCTGACTTTC.

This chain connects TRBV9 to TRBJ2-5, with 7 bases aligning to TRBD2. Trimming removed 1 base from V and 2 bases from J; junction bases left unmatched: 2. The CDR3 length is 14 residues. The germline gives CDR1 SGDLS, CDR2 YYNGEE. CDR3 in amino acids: CASSVTGGQETQYF. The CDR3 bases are TGTGCCAGCAGCGTAACCGGGGGGCAAGAGACCCAGTACTTC.

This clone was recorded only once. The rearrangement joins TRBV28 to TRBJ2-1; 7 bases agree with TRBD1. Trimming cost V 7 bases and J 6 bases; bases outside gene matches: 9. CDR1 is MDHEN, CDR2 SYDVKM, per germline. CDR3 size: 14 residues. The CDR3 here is CASTFGTVLNEQFF. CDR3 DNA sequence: TGTGCCAGCACCTTCGGGACAGTCCTCAATGAGCAGTTCTTC.

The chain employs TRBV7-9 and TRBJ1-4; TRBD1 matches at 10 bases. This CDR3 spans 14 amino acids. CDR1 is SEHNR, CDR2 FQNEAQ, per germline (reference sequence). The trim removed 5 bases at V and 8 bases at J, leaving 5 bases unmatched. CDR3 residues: CASSDRGHREKLFF. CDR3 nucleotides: TGTGCCAGCAGCGACAGGGGGCATCGAGAAAAACTGTTTTTT.

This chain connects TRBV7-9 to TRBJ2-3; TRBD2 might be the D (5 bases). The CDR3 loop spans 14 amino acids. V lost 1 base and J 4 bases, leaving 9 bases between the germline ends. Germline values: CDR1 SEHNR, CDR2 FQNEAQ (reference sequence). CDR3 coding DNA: TGTGCCAGCAGCTTAGGGACTGGCCCAGATACGCAGTATTTT. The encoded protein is CASSLGTGPDTQYF.

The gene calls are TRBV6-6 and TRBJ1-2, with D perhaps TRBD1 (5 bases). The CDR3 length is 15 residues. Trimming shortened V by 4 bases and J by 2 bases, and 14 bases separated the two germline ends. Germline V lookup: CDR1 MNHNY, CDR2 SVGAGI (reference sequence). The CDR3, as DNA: TGTGCCAGCAGTTCACCGGGACGGACGAACTATGGCTACACCTTC. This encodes CASSSPGRTNYGYTF.

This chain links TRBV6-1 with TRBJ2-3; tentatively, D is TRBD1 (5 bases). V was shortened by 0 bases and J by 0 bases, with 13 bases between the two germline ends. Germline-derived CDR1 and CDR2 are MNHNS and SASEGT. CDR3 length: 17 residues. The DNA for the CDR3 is TGTGCCAGCAGTGAAGCCCAGGCAGGGATTAGCACAGATACGCAGTATTTT. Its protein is CASSEAQAGISTDTQYF.